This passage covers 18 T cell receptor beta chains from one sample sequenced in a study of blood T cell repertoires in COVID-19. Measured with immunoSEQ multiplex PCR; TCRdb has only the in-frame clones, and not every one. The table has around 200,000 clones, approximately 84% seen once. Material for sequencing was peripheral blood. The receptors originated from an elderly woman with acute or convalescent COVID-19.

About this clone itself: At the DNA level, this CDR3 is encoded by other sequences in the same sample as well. The CDR3 spells CASSLGVGNQPQHF. The DNA of the CDR3 is TGCGCCAGCAGCTTGGGCGTAGGCAATCAGCCCCAGCATTTT. This rearrangement joins TRBV5-1 to TRBJ1-5; no clear D. Per the germline V gene, CDR1 is SGHRS and CDR2 is YFSETQ. Trimming cost V 0 bases and J 2 bases, with 6 bases left between them. The CDR3 totals 14 residues.

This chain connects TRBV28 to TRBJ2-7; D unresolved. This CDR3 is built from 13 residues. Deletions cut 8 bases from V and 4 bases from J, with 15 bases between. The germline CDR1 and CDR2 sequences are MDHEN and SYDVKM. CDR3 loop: CASVRSPGYEQYF. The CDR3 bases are TGTGCCAGCGTTCGGTCCCCCGGGTACGAGCAGTACTTC.

The CDR3 loop reads CAIRGQLGPPYEQYF. The CDR3 region has the DNA TGTGCCATCAGGGGGCAACTTGGGCCCCCCTACGAGCAGTACTTC. The chain recombines TRBV10-3 with TRBJ2-7; tentatively, D is TRBD1 (5 bases). This CDR3 is 15 amino acids long. The V end lost 6 bases, the J end lost 2 bases, and 17 bases lay between the germline ends. Germline CDR1 and CDR2: ENHRY and SYGVKD.

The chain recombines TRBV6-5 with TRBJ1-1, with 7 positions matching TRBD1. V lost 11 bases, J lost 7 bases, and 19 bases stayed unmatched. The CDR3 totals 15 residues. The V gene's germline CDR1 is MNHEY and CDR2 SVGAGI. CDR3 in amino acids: CAGGQDTLPWGEAFF. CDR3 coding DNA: TGTGCCGGAGGACAGGACACCCTACCGTGGGGTGAAGCTTTCTTT.

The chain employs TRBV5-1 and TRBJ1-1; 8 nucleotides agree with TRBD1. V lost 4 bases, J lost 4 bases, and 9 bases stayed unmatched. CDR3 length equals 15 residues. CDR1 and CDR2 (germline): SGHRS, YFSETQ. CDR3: CASSADRVQITEAFF. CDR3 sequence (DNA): TGCGCCAGCAGCGCGGACAGGGTTCAGATCACTGAAGCTTTCTTT.

Here the CDR3 reads CASSRLAGALYEQYF. CDR3 sequence (DNA): TGTGCCAGCAGCCGACTAGCGGGGGCCCTCTACGAGCAGTACTTC. This chain connects TRBV7-6 to TRBJ2-7; 12 positions match TRBD2. V trimming: 5 bases; J trimming: 3 bases; junction bases outside the gene matches: 5. The length of the CDR3 is 15 residues. CDR1 and CDR2 from the germline V gene are SGHVS and FNYEAQ.

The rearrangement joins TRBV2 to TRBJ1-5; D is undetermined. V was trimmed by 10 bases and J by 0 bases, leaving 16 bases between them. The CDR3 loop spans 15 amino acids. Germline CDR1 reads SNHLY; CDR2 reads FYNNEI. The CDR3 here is CATSGGQYSNQPQHF. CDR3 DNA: TGTGCCACCTCGGGTGGTCAGTATAGCAATCAGCCCCAGCATTTT. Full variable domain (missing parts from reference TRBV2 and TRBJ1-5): EPEVTQTPSHQVTQMGQEVILRCVPISNHLYFYWYRQILGQKVEFLVSFYNNEISEKSEIFDDQFSVERPDGSNFTLKIRSTKLEDSAMYFCATSGGQYSNQPQHFGDGTRLSIL.

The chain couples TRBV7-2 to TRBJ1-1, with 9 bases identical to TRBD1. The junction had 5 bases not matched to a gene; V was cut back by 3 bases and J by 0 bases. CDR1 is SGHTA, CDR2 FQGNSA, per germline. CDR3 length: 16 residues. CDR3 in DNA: TGTGCCAGCAGCTTGGGGACAGGGAACATGAACACTGAAGCTTTCTTT. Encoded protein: CASSLGTGNMNTEAFF.

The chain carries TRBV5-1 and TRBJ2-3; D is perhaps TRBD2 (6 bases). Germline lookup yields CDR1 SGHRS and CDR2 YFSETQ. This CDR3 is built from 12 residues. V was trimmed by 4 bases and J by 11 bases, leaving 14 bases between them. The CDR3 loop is CASSQDSGGQYF. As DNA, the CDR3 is TGCGCCAGCAGCCAGGATTCCGGGGGGCAGTATTTT.

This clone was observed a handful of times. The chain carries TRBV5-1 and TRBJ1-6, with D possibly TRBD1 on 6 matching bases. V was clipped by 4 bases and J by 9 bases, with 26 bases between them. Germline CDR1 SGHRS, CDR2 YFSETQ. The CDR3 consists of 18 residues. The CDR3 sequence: CASSQTLSRTALGSPLHF. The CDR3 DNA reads TGCGCCAGCAGCCAAACTTTATCCCGGACAGCCCTTGGTTCACCCCTCCACTTT.

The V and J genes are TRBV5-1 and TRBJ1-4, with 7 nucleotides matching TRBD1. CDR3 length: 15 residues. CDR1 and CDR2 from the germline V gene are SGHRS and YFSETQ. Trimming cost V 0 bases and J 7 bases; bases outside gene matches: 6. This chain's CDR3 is CASSLAGTAAEKLFF. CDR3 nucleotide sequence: TGCGCCAGCAGCTTGGCCGGGACAGCTGCTGAAAAACTGTTTTTT.

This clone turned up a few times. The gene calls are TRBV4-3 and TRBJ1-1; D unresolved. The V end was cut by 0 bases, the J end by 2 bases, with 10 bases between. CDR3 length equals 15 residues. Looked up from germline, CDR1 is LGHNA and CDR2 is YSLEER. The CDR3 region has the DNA TGCGCCAGCAGCCAAGATCATCAGGTTAACACTGAAGCTTTCTTT. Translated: CASSQDHQVNTEAFF.

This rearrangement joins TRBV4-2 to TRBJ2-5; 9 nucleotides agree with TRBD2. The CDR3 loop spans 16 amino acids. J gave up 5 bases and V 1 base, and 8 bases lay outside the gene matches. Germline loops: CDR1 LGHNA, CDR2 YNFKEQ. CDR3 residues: CASSQGLASGIETQYF. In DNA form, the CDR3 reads TGTGCCAGCAGCCAAGGATTAGCTAGCGGGATCGAGACCCAGTACTTC.

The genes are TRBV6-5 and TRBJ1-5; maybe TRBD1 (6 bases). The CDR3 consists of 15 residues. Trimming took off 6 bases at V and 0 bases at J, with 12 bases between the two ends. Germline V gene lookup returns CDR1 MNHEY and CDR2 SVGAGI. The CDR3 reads CASRWTVSSNQPQHF. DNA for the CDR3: TGTGCCAGCAGGTGGACAGTTTCTAGCAATCAGCCCCAGCATTTT.

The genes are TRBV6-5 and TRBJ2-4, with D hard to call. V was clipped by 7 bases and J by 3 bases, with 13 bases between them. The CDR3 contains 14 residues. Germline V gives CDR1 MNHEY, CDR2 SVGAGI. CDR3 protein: CASTSSMDKNIQYF. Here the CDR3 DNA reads TGTGCCAGCACTAGTTCGATGGACAAAAACATTCAGTACTTC.

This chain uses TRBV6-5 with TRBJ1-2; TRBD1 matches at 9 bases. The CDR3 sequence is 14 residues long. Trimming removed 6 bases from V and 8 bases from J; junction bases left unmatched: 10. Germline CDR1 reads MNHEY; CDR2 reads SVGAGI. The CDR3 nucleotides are TGTGCCAGCAGGGGACAGGGCCATCGGAAAGGCTACACCTTC. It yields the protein CASRGQGHRKGYTF.

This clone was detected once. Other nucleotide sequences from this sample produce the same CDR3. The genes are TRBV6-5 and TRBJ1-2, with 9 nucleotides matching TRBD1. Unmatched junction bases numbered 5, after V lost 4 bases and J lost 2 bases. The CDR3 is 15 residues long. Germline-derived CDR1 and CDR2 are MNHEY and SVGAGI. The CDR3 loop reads CASSSPGQGNYGYTF. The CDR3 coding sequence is TGTGCCAGCAGTTCACCCGGACAGGGGAACTATGGCTACACCTTC.

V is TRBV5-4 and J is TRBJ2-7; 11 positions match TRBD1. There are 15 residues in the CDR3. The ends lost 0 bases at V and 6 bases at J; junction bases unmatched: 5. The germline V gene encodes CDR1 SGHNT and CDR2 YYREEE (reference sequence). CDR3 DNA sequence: TGTGCCAGCAGCTTGGGTGGACAGGGGGCTCTCGAGCAGTACTTC. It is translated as CASSLGGQGALEQYF.